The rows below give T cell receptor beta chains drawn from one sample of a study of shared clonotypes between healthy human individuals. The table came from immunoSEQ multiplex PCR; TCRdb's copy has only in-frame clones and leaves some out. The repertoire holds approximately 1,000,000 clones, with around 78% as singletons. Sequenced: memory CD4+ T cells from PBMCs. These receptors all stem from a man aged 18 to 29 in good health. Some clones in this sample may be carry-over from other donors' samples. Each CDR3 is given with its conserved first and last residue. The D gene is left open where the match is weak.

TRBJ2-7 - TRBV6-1 CASSEAWGTPYEQYF
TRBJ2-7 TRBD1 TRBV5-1 CASGRDRGLDEQYF
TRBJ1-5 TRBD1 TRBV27 CASSESGTGVNQPQHF
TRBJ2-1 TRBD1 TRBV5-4 CASGTGEDEQFF
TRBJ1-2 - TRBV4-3 CASSQGVGNNYGYTF
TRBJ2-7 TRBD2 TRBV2 CASSWTRTYEQYF
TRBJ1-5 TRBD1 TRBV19 CASSISGTGRNQPQHF
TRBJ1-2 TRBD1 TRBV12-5 CASGFGQGDGYTF
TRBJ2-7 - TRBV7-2 CASRRDNGHEQYF
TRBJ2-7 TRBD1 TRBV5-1 CASSLKGDRVSYEQYF
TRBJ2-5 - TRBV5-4 CASSHIAFQETQYF
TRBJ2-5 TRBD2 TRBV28 CASSLLTSGRETQYF
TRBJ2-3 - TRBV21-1 CASTRRVWDTQYF
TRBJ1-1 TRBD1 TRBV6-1 CASSVGFTGERSEAFF
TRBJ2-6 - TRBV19 CASSITHSGANVLTF
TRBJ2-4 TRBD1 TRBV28 CATKGQKNIQYF
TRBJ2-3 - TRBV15 CATGRDQHTDTQYF
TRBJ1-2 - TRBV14 CASSRRAYGYTF
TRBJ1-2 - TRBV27 CASSLDRLGGYGYTF
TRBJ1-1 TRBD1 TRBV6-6 CASSRGGTTEAFF
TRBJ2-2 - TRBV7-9 CASSLVLGTGELFF
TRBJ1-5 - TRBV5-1 CASSSGPPVVNQPQHF
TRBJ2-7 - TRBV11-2 CASSPFGPSYEQYF
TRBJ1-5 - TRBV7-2 CASSFTPPTSNQPQHF
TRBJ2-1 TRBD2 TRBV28 CASSTGTSYEQFF
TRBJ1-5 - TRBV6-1 CASSARDGFNQPQHF
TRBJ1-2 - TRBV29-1 CSVTRTGGNWGYTF
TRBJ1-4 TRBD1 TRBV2 CASRDREGREKLFF
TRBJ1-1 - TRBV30 CAWSVPQWGTTEAFF
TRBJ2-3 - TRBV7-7 CASSQRWADTQYF
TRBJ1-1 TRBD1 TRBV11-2 CASSITQGTTEAFF
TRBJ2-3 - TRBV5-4 CASSLKGTGTQYF
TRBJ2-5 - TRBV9 CASSVVPSGGRETQYF
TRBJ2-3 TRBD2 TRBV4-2 CASSPLEWREQGDTQYF
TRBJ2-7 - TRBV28 CASSFQGQRQYF
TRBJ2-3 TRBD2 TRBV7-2 CASSLLGLAVTDTQYF
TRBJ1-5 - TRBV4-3 CASSQDGRVYQPQHF
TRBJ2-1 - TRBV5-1 CASSPLPLPAGDRSYNEQFF
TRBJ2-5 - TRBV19 CASSISQLASETQYF
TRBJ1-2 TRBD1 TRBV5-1 CASSWGQINYGYTF
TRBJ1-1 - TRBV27 CASSPRSVQMNTEAFF
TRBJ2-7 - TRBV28 CASSLDRLSQYF
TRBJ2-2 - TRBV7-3 CASSDTPGELFF
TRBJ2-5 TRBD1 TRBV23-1 CASWTGAQETQYF
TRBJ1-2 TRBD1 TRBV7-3 CARHGQVYGYTF
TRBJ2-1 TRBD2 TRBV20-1 CSARLASEQFF
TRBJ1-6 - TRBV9 CASREEQNSPLHF
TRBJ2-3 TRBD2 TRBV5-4 CASSSVAGGETDTQYF
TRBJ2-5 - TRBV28 CASSPFPQETQYF
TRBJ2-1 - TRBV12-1 CASSCARSSSYNEQFF
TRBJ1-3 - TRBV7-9 CASSINYSGNTIYF
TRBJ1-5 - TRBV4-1 CASSQSLTRGNQPQHF
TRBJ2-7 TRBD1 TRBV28 CASSSNPGQGMYEQYF
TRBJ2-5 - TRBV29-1 CSVEGLRGRETQYF